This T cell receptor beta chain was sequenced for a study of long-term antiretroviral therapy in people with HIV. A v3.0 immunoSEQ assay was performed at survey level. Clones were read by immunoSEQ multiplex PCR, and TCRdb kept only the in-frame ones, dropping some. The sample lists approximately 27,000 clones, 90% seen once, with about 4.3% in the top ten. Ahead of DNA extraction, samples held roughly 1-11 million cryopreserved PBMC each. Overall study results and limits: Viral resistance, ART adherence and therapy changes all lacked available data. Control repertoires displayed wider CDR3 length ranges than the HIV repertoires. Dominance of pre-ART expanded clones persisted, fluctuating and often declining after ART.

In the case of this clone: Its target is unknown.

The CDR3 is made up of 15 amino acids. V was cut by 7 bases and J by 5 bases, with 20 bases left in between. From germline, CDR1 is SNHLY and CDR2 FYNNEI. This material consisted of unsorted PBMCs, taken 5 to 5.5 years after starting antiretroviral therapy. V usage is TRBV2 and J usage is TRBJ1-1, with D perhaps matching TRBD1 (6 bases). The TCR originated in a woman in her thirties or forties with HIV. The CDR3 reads CASNPYRRQGTEAFF. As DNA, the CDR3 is TGTGCCAGCAATCCCTACCGGAGGCAGGGGACTGAAGCTTTCTTT.